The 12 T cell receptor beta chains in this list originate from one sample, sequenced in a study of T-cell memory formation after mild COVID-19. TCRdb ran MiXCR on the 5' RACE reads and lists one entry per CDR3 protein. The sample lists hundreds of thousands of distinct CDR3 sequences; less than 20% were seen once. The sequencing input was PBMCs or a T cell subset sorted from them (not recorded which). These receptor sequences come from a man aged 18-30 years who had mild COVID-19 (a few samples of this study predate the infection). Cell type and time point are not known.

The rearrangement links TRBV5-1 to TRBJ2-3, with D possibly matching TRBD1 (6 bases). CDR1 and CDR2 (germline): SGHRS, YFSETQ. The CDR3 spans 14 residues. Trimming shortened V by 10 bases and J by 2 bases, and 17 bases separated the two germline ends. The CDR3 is CAVRRDTNTDTQYF. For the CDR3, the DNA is TGCGCCGTCCGCCGGGACACTAACACAGATACGCAGTATTTT.

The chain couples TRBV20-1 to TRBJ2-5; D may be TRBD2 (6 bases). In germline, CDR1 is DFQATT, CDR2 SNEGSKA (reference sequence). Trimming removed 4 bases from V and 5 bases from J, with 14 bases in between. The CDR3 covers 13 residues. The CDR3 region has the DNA TGCAGTGCTACCCTCGGGGGAGTGGAGACCCAGTACTTC. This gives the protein CSATLGGVETQYF.

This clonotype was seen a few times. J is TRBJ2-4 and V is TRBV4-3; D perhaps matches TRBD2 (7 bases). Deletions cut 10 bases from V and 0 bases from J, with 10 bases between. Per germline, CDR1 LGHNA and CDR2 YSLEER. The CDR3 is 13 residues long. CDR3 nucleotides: TGCGCCACGAGGGGGGGAGCCAAAAACATTCAGTACTTC. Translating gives CATRGGAKNIQYF.

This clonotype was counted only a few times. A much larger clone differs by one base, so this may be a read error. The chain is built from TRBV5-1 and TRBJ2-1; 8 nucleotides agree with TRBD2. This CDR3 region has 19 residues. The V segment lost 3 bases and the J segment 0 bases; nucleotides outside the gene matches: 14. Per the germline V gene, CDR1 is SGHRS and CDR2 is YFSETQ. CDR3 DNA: TGCGCCAGCAGCTCGGTCGGGGGGGGCGAGTACGGCTCCTACAATGAGCAGTTCTTC. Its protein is CASSSVGGGEYGSYNEQFF. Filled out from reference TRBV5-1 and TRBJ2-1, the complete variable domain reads KAGVTQTPRYLIKTRGQQVTLSCSPISGHRSVSWYQQTPGQGLQFLFEYFSETQRNKGNFPGRFSGRQFSNSRSEMNVSTLELGDSALYLCASSSVGGGEYGSYNEQFFGPGTRLTVL.

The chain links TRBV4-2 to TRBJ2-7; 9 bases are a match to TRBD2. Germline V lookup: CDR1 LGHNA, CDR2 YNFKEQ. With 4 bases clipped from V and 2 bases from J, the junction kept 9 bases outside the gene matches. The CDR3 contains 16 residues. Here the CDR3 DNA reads TGTGCCAGCAGCCTAAGGTGGCAGCGGGGGGCCTACGAGCAGTACTTC. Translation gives CASSLRWQRGAYEQYF.

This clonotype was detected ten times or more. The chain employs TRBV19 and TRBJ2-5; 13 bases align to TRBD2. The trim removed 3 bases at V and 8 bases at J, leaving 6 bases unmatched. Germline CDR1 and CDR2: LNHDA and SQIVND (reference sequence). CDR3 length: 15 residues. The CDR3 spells CASSMTSGGLTTQYF. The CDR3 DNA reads TGTGCCAGTAGTATGACTAGCGGGGGGCTTACAACCCAGTACTTC.

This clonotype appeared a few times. CDR3 region: CASSFGGGQYQPQHF. CDR3 DNA sequence: TGTGCCAGCAGTTTCGGAGGGGGACAGTATCAGCCCCAGCATTTT. This chain uses TRBV12-3 or TRBV12-4 with TRBJ1-5; 7 bases agree with TRBD1. V dropped 3 bases and J dropped 5; count of bases not matched to a gene: 7. There are 15 residues in the CDR3.

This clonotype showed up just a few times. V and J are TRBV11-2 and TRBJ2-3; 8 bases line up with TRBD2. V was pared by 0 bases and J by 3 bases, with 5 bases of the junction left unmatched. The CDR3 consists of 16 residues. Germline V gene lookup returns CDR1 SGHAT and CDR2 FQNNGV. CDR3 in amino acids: CASSLDWRGETDTQYF. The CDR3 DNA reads TGTGCCAGCAGCTTAGATTGGCGGGGGGAGACAGATACGCAGTATTTT.

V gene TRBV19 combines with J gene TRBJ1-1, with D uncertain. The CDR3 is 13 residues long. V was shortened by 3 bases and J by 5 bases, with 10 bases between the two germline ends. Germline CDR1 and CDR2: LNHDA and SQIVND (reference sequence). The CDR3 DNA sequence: TGTGCCAGTAGTATGGGGTCTGCTACTGAAGCTTTCTTT. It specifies CASSMGSATEAFF.

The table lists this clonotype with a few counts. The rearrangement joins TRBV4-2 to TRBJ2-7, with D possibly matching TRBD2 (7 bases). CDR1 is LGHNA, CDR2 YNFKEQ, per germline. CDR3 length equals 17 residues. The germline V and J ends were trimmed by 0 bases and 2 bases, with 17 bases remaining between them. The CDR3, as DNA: TGTGCCAGCAGCCAAGACTGGGGGGGCCCCAGGGCCTACGAGCAGTACTTC. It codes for CASSQDWGGPRAYEQYF.

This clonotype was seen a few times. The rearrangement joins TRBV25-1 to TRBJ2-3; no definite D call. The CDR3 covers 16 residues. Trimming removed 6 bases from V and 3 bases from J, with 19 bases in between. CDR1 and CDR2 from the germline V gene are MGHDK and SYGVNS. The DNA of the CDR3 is TGTGCCAGCAGCCCCGGCCTCTTTTCTTCGACAGATACGCAGTATTTT. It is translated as CASSPGLFSSTDTQYF. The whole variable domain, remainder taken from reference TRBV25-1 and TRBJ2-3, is EADIYQTPRYLVIGTGKKITLECSQTMGHDKMYWYQQDPGMELHLIHYSYGVNSTEKGDLSSESTVSRIRTEHFPLTLESARPSHTSQYLCASSPGLFSSTDTQYFGPGTRLTVL.

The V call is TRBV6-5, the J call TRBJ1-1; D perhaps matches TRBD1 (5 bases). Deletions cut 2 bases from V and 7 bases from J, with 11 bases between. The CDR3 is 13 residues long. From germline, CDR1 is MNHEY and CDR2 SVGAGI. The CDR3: CASSYGRDVEAFF. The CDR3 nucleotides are TGTGCCAGCAGTTACGGCAGGGATGTTGAAGCTTTCTTT.